The 3 T cell receptor beta chains reported below all come from one sample, sequenced in a study of identical twins. TCRdb ran MiXCR on the 5' RACE reads and lists one entry per CDR3 protein. The sample yields 200,000 to 300,000 distinct CDR3 sequences, approximately 7.8% seen once. This sample also appeared in a second study, on yellow fever vaccine responses in identical twins.

Sequences were obtained from CD8+ T cells sorted from blood. The receptors here all came from a woman aged 18 to 35 in good health.

This clonotype occurred many times. The CDR3: CASSFSGGSHNEQFF. The CDR3 DNA sequence: TGTGCCAGCAGTTTTAGCGGGGGGTCCCACAATGAGCAGTTCTTC. This chain connects TRBV28 to TRBJ2-1; TRBD2 matches 10 bases. Germline V CDR1 and CDR2: MDHEN, SYDVKM. After removal of 3 bases from V and 5 bases from J, the junction contained 4 bases not matched to a gene. The CDR3 covers 15 residues.

The gene calls are TRBV27 and TRBJ2-3; D uncertain. V shed 3 bases and J shed 1 base, with 8 bases lying between them. Germline V gene lookup returns CDR1 MNHEY and CDR2 SMNVEV (reference sequence). The CDR3 extends over 14 amino acids. The CDR3 spells CASSLPSGTDTQYF. The CDR3 DNA reads as TGTGCCAGCAGTTTGCCGAGTGGCACAGATACGCAGTATTTT.

This clonotype was recorded a few times. The gene calls are TRBV20-1 and TRBJ2-5; D gene unclear. Germline V CDR1 and CDR2: DFQATT, SNEGSKA (reference sequence). The CDR3 totals 15 residues. V dropped 3 bases and J dropped 1 base, with 15 bases sitting between them. CDR3 protein: CSASFHLLAQETQYF. The CDR3 DNA reads as TGCAGTGCTAGTTTCCACTTACTGGCCCAAGAGACCCAGTACTTC.